Listed here is a single T cell receptor (beta chain). The source of the sample is a study of blood T cell repertoires in COVID-19. Turning to the study itself: Sites in the United States, Italy and Spain provided acute and convalescent COVID-19 samples. PBMCs, B-cell-depleted T cells, or T cells provided the cDNA or gDNA that made up the material.

The data were produced by immunoSEQ multiplex PCR, yet TCRdb's version contains in-frame clones alone and is incomplete. The table has 80,000 to 100,000 clones, about 86% seen once; the top ten hold over 20%. There are 15 residues in the CDR3. CDR1 MGHRA and CDR2 YSYEKL come from the germline V gene. V was pared by 1 base and J by 2 bases, with 3 bases of the junction left unmatched. The rearrangement links TRBV4-1 to TRBJ2-3; 7 bases are shared with TRBD2. The material sequenced was peripheral blood. This receptor was identified in a woman aged 80 or over in a cohort sampled during active or convalescent COVID-19. This chain's CDR3 is CASSQGLADTDTQYF. In DNA form, the CDR3 reads TGCGCCAGCAGCCAAGGGCTAGCGGACACAGATACGCAGTATTTT.